This entry concerns a single T cell receptor beta chain. Its target is unknown. Mismatch with germline at one junction end may stem from a read error. The CDR3 loop spans 15 amino acids. Germline-derived CDR1 and CDR2 are MNHNY and SVGAGI (reference sequence). The data were obtained in a study of tumor-infiltrating lymphocytes in primary liver carcinoma. Study overall: Tumors were staged T1-T3 N0M0 and measured about 4.2 to 10 cm across.

RNA was extracted from whole blood without cell sorting, alongside germline DNA. Researchers reported drawing around 3.8 milliliters of peripheral blood before surgery. The researchers produced TCR beta cDNA from roughly 550 ng total RNA with a constant-region primer. Nested multiplex PCR, run for three rounds with slightly modified ARM-PCR, yielded TCR beta libraries. TRBV1-TRBV30 forward primers paired with a C-beta reverse primer were used in the first two PCR rounds, which ran approximately 11 cycles each. TCRdb re-called the multiplex PCR reads through MiXCR, storing one row per CDR3 protein. Altogether 300,000 to 400,000 distinct CDR3 sequences are present, approximately 60% being singletons, with the ten largest covering roughly 10%. Overall study findings and caveats: Relative to tumor region pairs, the tumor-adjacent and tumor-blood pairs showed overlap that was lower.

The chain uses TRBV6-6 and TRBJ2-5; 8 bases fit TRBD1. Sequenced input: peripheral blood. The receptor comes from a man aged 40-55 years with primary liver carcinoma and hepatitis B virus infection. CDR3: CASTMWTGLTEIQYF. The CDR3 nucleotides read TGTGCCAGCACTATGTGGACAGGGTTGACGGAGATCCAGTACTTC.